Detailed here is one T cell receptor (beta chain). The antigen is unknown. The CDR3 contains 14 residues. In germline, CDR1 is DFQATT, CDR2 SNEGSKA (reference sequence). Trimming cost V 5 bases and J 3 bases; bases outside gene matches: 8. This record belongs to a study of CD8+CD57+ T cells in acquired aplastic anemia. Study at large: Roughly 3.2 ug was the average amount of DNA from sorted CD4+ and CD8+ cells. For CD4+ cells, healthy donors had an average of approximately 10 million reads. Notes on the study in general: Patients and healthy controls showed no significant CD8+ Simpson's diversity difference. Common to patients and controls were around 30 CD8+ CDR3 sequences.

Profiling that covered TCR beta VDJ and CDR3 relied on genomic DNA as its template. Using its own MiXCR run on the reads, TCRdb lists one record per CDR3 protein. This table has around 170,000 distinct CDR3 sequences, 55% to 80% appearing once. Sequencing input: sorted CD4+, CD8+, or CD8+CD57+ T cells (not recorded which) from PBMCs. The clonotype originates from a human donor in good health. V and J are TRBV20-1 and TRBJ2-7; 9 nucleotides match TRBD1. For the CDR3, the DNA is TGCAGTGCTCTGCGACAGGGGGAGAGCTACGAGCAGTACTTC. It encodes CSALRQGESYEQYF.